This T cell receptor beta chain came from a study of shared clonotypes between healthy human individuals. Each PCR replicate from the sorted subsets contained about 180 ng DNA, which is some 32,000 T cell genomes. The repertoire was sequenced with immunoSEQ multiplex PCR; TCRdb's copy has only in-frame clones and lacks some. Of nearly 600,000 clones in the sample, about 95% were seen once. Naive CD8 cells lacked CD45RO and underwent positive selection for CCR7, leaving out terminally differentiated effector memory CD45RA+ cells. V was clipped by 4 bases and J by 7 bases, with 17 bases between them. The germline CDR1 and CDR2 sequences are MNHEY and SMNVEV (reference sequence). The CDR3 totals 15 residues.

The sequence derives from a woman aged 25 to 39 in good health. Material: naive CD8+ T cells sorted from blood. The rearrangement links TRBV27 to TRBJ2-1, with TRBD1 as a possible D gene (6 bases). The CDR3 sequence: CASSSPGQYRNEQFF. The CDR3 region has the DNA TGTGCCAGCAGTTCTCCCGGACAGTATAGGAATGAGCAGTTCTTC.